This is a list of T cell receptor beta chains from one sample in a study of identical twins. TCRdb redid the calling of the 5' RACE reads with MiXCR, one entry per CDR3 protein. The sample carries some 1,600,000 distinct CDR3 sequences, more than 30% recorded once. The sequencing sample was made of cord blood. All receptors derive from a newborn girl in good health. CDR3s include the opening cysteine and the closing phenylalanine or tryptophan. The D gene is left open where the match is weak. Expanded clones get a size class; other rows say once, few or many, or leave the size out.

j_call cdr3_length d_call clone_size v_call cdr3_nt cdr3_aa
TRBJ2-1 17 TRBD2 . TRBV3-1 TGTGCCAGCAGCAGGGAAGGACTAGGAGGGGTCTACAATGAGCAGTTCTTC CASSREGLGGVYNEQFF
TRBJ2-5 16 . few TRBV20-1 TGCAGTGCTAGAGATATTGGCGGGGCCTTCCAAGAGACCCAGTACTTC CSARDIGGAFQETQYF
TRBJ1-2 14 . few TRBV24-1 TGTGCCACCAGTGATTCCCCAGGGAACTATGGCTACACCTTC CATSDSPGNYGYTF
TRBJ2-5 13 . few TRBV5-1 TGCGCCAGCACGTCTTTCCAGGGTGAGACCCAGTACTTC CASTSFQGETQYF
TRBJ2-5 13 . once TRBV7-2 TGTGCCAGCAGCTTAGGAGGGAGGATTGAGCAGTACTTC CASSLGGRIEQYF
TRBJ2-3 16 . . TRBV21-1 TGTGCCAGCAGCTTCCTAGAGAGGGATAGCACAGATACGCAGTATTTT CASSFLERDSTDTQYF
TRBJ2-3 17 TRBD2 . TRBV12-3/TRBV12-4 TGTGCCAGCAGTGCCTCTATAGCGGGAGGGAGGACAGATACGCAGTATTTT CASSASIAGGRTDTQYF
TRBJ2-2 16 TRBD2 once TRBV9 TGTGCCAGCAGCGGAACTAGCGGGGGGGACACCGGGGAGCTGTTTTTT CASSGTSGGDTGELFF
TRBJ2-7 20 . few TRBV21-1 TGTGCCAGCAGCAAAGGGCTACAAAAAGGGGACAGGGACTTTTCCTACGAGCAGTACTTC CASSKGLQKGDRDFSYEQYF
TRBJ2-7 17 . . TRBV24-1 TGTGCCACCAGTGATTTTCCCAGGGTGCGCCGGTACAATGAGCAGTACTTC CATSDFPRVRRYNEQYF
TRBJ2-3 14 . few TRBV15 TGTGCCACCAGCAGAGATCCTAGAACTGTTACGCAGTATTTT CATSRDPRTVTQYF
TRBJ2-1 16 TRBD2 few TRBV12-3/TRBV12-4 TGTGCCAGCAGTTGGACTAGCGGGAGGACAGGCTTCGCGCAGTTCTTC CASSWTSGRTGFAQFF
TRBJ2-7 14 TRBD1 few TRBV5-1 TGCGCCAGCAGCCGGGACAGGAACGTCTACGAGCAGTACTTC CASSRDRNVYEQYF
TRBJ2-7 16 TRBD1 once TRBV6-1 TGTGCCAGCAGTGAGCGCCCACAGGGGCCAACCTACGAGCAGTACTTC CASSERPQGPTYEQYF
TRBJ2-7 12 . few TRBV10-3 TGTGCCACCAGGGGTCCCTCCTACGAGCAGTACTTC CATRGPSYEQYF
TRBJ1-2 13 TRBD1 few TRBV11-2 TGTGCCAGCAGCTCCCCCAGGGGGTATGGCTACACCTTC CASSSPRGYGYTF
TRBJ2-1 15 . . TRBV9 TGTGCCAGCAGCGAGGGAACGGGGAGGAACAATGAGCAGTTCTTC CASSEGTGRNNEQFF
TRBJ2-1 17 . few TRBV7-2 TGTGCCAGCAGCTTACGGGCAGTAGTTTTGACAAGCAATGAGCAGTTCTTC CASSLRAVVLTSNEQFF
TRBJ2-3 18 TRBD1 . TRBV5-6 TGTGCCAGCAGCTTATCTGCGGGACAGGGTATAATCACAGATACGCAGTATTTT CASSLSAGQGIITDTQYF
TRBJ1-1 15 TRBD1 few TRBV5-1 TGCGCCAGCAGCCCGGACAGGGGGGCGAACACTGAAGCTTTCTTT CASSPDRGANTEAFF
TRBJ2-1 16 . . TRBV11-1 TGTGCCAGCAGCTTATTGGGAGCGGCCCCGTTCAATGAGCAGTTCTTC CASSLLGAAPFNEQFF
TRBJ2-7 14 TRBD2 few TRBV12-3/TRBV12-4 TGTGCCAGCAGAGCGGGAGGGCCAATATCCGAGCAGTACTTC CASRAGGPISEQYF
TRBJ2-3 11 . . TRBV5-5 TGTGCCAGCAGCTTTAGTAGTAAGCAGTATTTT CASSFSSKQYF
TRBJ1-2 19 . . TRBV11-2 TGTGCCAGCAGCCACCAGGGGTCAGGGATGGGAACTTTTTTCTATGGCTACACCTTC CASSHQGSGMGTFFYGYTF
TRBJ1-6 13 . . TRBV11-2 TGTGCCAGCAGCTTACGACATGGTTCACCCCTCCACTTT CASSLRHGSPLHF
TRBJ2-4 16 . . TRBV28 TGTGCCAGCAGTTCGGGACACCATCAAGCCAAAAACATTCAGTACTTC CASSSGHHQAKNIQYF
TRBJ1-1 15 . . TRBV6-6 TGTGCCAGCAGTTACTCCATGCCCCTTGGCACTGAAGCTTTCTTT CASSYSMPLGTEAFF
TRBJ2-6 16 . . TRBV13 TGTGCCAGCAGCTTAGGGCCGGCCTCTGGGGCCAACGTCCTGACTTTC CASSLGPASGANVLTF
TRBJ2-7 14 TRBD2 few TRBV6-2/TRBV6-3 TGTGCCAGCATCTCACTAGCGGGTACCTACGAGCAGTACTTC CASISLAGTYEQYF
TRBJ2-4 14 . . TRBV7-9 TGTGCCAGCACCTTGGCGGGTGGAGAAAACATTCAGTACTTC CASTLAGGENIQYF
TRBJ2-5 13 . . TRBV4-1 TGCGCCAGCAGCCAAGAATTTTGGGAGACCCAGTACTTC CASSQEFWETQYF
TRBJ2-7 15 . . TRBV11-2 TGTGCCAGCAGCTTAGAAGGGACAAAGGCTGAAACCCAGTACTTC CASSLEGTKAETQYF
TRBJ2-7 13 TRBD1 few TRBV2 TGTGCCAGCGGTGGGCAGGGGGCCTACGAGCAGTACTTC CASGGQGAYEQYF
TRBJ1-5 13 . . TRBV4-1 TGCGCCAGCAGCCAAGCCTGGGTCTCGCCCCCGCATTTT CASSQAWVSPPHF
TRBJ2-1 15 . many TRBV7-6 TGTGCCAGCAGCTTAGTCAGCGGTTCCTACAATGAGCAGTTCTTC CASSLVSGSYNEQFF
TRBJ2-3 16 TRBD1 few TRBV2 TGTGCCAGCAGTGAGCCGCCGGGACAGATCACAGATACGCAGTATTTT CASSEPPGQITDTQYF
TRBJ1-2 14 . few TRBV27 TGTGCCAGCAAAACCGGAGTCCGGGAGGACGGCTACACCTTC CASKTGVREDGYTF
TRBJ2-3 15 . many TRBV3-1 TGTGCCAGCAGCCCACCGGGACCACTCACAGATACGCAGTATTTT CASSPPGPLTDTQYF
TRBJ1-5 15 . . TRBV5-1 TGCGCCAGCAGCTTGCGGGATAAGGACAATCAGCCCCAGCATTTT CASSLRDKDNQPQHF
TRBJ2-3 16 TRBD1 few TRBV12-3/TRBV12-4 TGTGCCAGCAGTTTATCTGTCAGGGGGATAGGGGATACGCAGTATTTT CASSLSVRGIGDTQYF
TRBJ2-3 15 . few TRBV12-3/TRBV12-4 TGTGCCAGCAGTTTGCGTCTAGCGAACACAGATACGCAGTATTTT CASSLRLANTDTQYF
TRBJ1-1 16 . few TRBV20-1 TGCAGTGCTAGCCCCTATGGCAGGGGCCAGAACACTGAAGCTTTCTTT CSASPYGRGQNTEAFF
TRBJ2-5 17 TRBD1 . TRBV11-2 TGTGCCAGCAGCTCCCTCCCCGGACAGGGGGGTCGCAATGAGCAGTACTTC CASSSLPGQGGRNEQYF
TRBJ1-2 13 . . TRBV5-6 TGTGCCAGCAGGAGGGGCTCTCCCTATGGCTACACCTTC CASRRGSPYGYTF
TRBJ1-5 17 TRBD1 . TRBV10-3 TGTGCCATCAGTGGAGAACAGGGGGCACGAGGCAATCAGCCCCAGCATTTT CAISGEQGARGNQPQHF
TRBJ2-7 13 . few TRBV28 TGTGCCAGCAGCGGAACTTGGGGTTACGAGCAGTACTTC CASSGTWGYEQYF
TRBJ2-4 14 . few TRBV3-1 TGTGCCAGCAGCCAGTTCGACAGGAGAAACATTCAGTACTTC CASSQFDRRNIQYF
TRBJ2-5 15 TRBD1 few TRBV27 TGTGCCAGCAGTTCACTGACAGGGGAAAGGGAGACCCAGTACTTC CASSSLTGERETQYF
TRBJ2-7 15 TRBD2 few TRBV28 TGTGCCAGCAGTTTATTTGCTAGCGGGGGCTACGAGCAGTACTTC CASSLFASGGYEQYF